What follows are 31 T cell receptor beta chains derived from one specimen sequenced in a study of blood T cells in healthy people across ages. Using a J-beta primer mix together with a sample-barcoded 5' primer, a second PCR was run for about 6 to 11 cycles. TCRdb used MiXCR to reprocess the 5' RACE reads, holding one entry per CDR3 protein. Of approximately 2,000,000 distinct CDR3 sequences in the sample, 39% were seen once. Sequencing was carried out using blood. The receptors come from a human donor in good health.

This clonotype was counted between two and nine times. The V and J genes are TRBV29-1 and TRBJ2-5, with 13 bases fitting TRBD2. With V trimmed by 3 bases and J by 3 bases, 1 base remained unmatched. Per germline, CDR1 SQVTM and CDR2 ANQGSEA. There are 14 residues in the CDR3. The CDR3 spells CSVDGTSGEETQYF. CDR3 nucleotides: TGCAGCGTTGACGGGACTAGCGGGGAAGAGACCCAGTACTTC.

This chain links TRBV4-1 with TRBJ1-2, with TRBD1 as a possible D gene (5 bases). Looked up from germline, CDR1 is MGHRA and CDR2 is YSYEKL. V dropped 1 base and J dropped 4 bases, with 10 bases sitting between them. The CDR3 sequence is 14 residues long. CDR3 sequence reads: CASSQALGGYGYTF. The CDR3 region has the DNA TGCGCCAGCAGCCAAGCATTGGGGGGCTATGGCTACACCTTC.

This chain joins TRBV9 and TRBJ2-1; the match to TRBD1 covers 11 bases. V trimming: 4 bases; J trimming: 8 bases; junction bases outside the gene matches: 11. CDR3 size: 16 residues. Germline V gene data show CDR1 as SGDLS and CDR2 as YYNGEE. Written as DNA, the CDR3 is TGTGCCAGCAGCCTTACCGGACAGGGGGCCGGAGATGAGCAGTTCTTC. Its translation is CASSLTGQGAGDEQFF.

This clonotype occurred a few times. The genes are TRBV6-5 and TRBJ1-1, with no clear D. Looked up from germline, CDR1 is MNHEY and CDR2 is SVGAGI. V was trimmed by 6 bases and J by 4 bases, leaving 9 bases between them. This CDR3 is built from 12 residues. The CDR3 sequence: CASRYRGTEAFF. Here the CDR3 DNA reads TGTGCCAGCAGGTATCGGGGCACTGAAGCTTTCTTT.

V usage is TRBV12-3 or TRBV12-4 and J usage is TRBJ1-2; D not resolved. V dropped 1 base and J dropped 1 base, with 13 bases sitting between them. This CDR3 comprises 16 residues. The DNA for the CDR3 is TGTGCCAGCAGTTTAGACAGCTATCGAATTAACTATGGCTACACCTTC. Translating it yields CASSLDSYRINYGYTF.

The rearrangement links TRBV29-1 to TRBJ2-1; TRBD2 aligns across 8 bases. V was clipped by 2 bases and J by 5 bases; unmatched bases: 17. Germline V CDR1 and CDR2: SQVTM, ANQGSEA. CDR3 length: 18 residues. For the CDR3, the DNA is TGCAGCGTTGAATTACTCGGGAGGGTGGGGGTTACTGACAATGAGCAGTTCTTC. Amino acids: CSVELLGRVGVTDNEQFF.

The CDR3 DNA sequence: TGTGCCAGCAGTGGAACTAGCGGGGGCCTATCCTACAATGAGCAGTTCTTC. Its translation is CASSGTSGGLSYNEQFF. This chain links TRBV2 with TRBJ2-1; TRBD2 matches 11 bases. Per germline, CDR1 SNHLY and CDR2 FYNNEI. After removal of 4 bases from V and 1 base from J, the junction contained 6 bases not matched to a gene. This CDR3 spans 17 amino acids.

The chain carries TRBV6-6 and TRBJ2-1, with D uncertain. Germline CDR1 MNHNY, CDR2 SVGAGI (reference sequence). This CDR3 region has 16 residues. V was shortened by 3 bases and J by 4 bases, with 16 bases between the two germline ends. This CDR3 reads CASSYASVNPYNEQFF. CDR3 in DNA: TGTGCCAGCAGTTATGCCAGCGTGAATCCATACAATGAGCAGTTCTTC.

CDR3 loop: CAISEGDDGPLEQYF. As DNA, the CDR3 is TGTGCCATCAGTGAGGGGGACGACGGGCCTCTCGAGCAGTACTTC. This sequence joins TRBV10-3 and TRBJ2-7, with D perhaps being TRBD1 or TRBD2 (5 bases each). The CDR3 sequence is 15 residues long. The germline V and J ends were trimmed by 2 bases and 6 bases, with 17 bases remaining between them. CDR1 is ENHRY, CDR2 SYGVKD, per germline.

In nucleotides, the CDR3 is TGTGCCAGCAGCTGGACGGTTAGCACAGATACGCAGTATTTT. The encoded protein is CASSWTVSTDTQYF. The chain combines TRBV7-2 with TRBJ2-3; D gene uncertain. Germline V gene lookup returns CDR1 SGHTA and CDR2 FQGNSA. This CDR3 region has 14 residues. Trimming removed 4 bases from V and 0 bases from J, with 8 bases in between.

Points on this clonotype: A much larger clonotype is one base distant, so this may be a read error. V and J are TRBV7-6 and TRBJ2-1; 7 bases are a match to TRBD1. Germline V lookup: CDR1 SGHVS, CDR2 FNYEAQ. The CDR3 runs 14 residues. After removal of 5 bases from V and 11 bases from J, the junction contained 12 bases not matched to a gene. CDR3 loop: CASSVPGQTFKQFF. The CDR3 DNA reads as TGTGCCAGCAGCGTACCGGGACAGACTTTTAAGCAGTTCTTC.

The J gene is TRBJ2-7, the V gene TRBV7-9; D not certain. This CDR3 is built from 14 residues. CDR1 and CDR2 (germline): SEHNR, FQNEAQ (reference sequence). Trimming took 0 bases from V and 2 from J, leaving 8 bases between them. CDR3 sequence: CASSLAMKTYEQYF. CDR3 in DNA: TGTGCCAGCAGCTTAGCCATGAAAACCTACGAGCAGTACTTC.

The rearrangement uses TRBV12-3 or TRBV12-4 and TRBJ2-1; 9 nucleotides match TRBD2. V gave up 1 base and J gave up 7 bases; unmatched junction bases: 8. The CDR3 has 16 amino acids. The CDR3 loop is CASSLGGAGGQNEQFF. The CDR3 DNA sequence: TGTGCCAGCAGTTTAGGAGGAGCGGGGGGCCAGAATGAGCAGTTCTTC.

The chain combines TRBV5-1 with TRBJ2-1; D gene uncertain. CDR1 is SGHRS and CDR2 is YFSETQ in the germline V gene. The CDR3 runs to 14 residues. V lost 1 base and J 3 bases, leaving 8 bases between the germline ends. The CDR3 here is CASSLSSFYNEQFF. DNA of the CDR3: TGCGCCAGCAGCTTGTCAAGCTTCTACAATGAGCAGTTCTTC. The complete variable domain, with remaining parts taken from reference TRBV5-1 and TRBJ2-1, reads KAGVTQTPRYLIKTRGQQVTLSCSPISGHRSVSWYQQTPGQGLQFLFEYFSETQRNKGNFPGRFSGRQFSNSRSEMNVSTLELGDSALYLCASSLSSFYNEQFFGPGTRLTVL.

A few counts support this clonotype. The chain combines TRBV7-2 with TRBJ2-4; 7 bases agree with TRBD2. The end of the DNA fits TRBJ2-7 better, so the J call may be wrong. The germline V gene has CDR1 SGHTA and CDR2 FQGNSA. The CDR3 length is 15 residues. In nucleotides, the CDR3 is TGTGCCAGCAGCTTTTCCGGGGAGGGTCCCTACGAGCAGTACTTC. This sequence encodes CASSFSGEGPYEQYF.

This chain joins TRBV28 and TRBJ2-3; possible D gene TRBD1, 5 bases. V was cut by 2 bases and J by 6 bases, with 12 bases left in between. This CDR3 comprises 14 residues. Germline-derived CDR1 and CDR2 are MDHEN and SYDVKM. The CDR3 sequence: CASSLGRDYDTQYF. DNA of the CDR3: TGTGCCAGCAGTTTAGGCAGGGATTATGATACGCAGTATTTT.

The chain carries TRBV19 and TRBJ1-2; TRBD1 matches at 8 bases. Trimming removed 2 bases from V and 5 bases from J; junction bases left unmatched: 4. Germline V CDR1 and CDR2: LNHDA, SQIVND (reference sequence). This CDR3 comprises 14 residues. Here the CDR3 reads CASSIQGAEYGYTF. The DNA of the CDR3 is TGTGCCAGTAGTATACAGGGGGCTGAATATGGCTACACCTTC.

The J gene is TRBJ2-3, the V gene TRBV5-1; no firm D call. Germline V gene lookup returns CDR1 SGHRS and CDR2 YFSETQ. The CDR3 loop spans 15 amino acids. V was cut by 0 bases and J by 4 bases, with 12 bases left in between. The CDR3 DNA sequence: TGCGCCAGCAGCTTGGGCCCAGCCAAACCAGATACGCAGTATTTT. Translated: CASSLGPAKPDTQYF.

The V call is TRBV5-1, the J call TRBJ1-2, with 8 positions matching TRBD1. Germline V gives CDR1 SGHRS, CDR2 YFSETQ. This CDR3 spans 15 amino acids. V lost 5 bases and J lost 3; bases outside the gene matches: 9. CDR3 in DNA: TGCGCCAGCAGACCCCGGACAGGGACGGACTATGGCTACACCTTC. Its protein product is CASRPRTGTDYGYTF.

The V gene is TRBV29-1, the J gene TRBJ1-2; 9 bases agree with TRBD1. With V trimmed by 7 bases and J by 5 bases, 8 bases remained unmatched. This CDR3 region has 13 residues. Germline assignment: CDR1 SQVTM and CDR2 ANQGSEA. CDR3 nucleotides: TGCAGCGCCCGGGACAGGGTAGGGTATGGCTACACCTTC. Translation gives CSARDRVGYGYTF.

This chain links TRBV7-3 with TRBJ1-5; D remains ambiguous. Trimming cost V 1 base and J 4 bases, with 17 bases left between them. The germline gives CDR1 SGHTA, CDR2 FQGTGA. There are 17 residues in the CDR3. The CDR3 DNA sequence: TGTGCCAGCAGCTTAATATTAAAACAGATCCTAAATCAGCCCCAGCATTTT. This sequence encodes CASSLILKQILNQPQHF.

This clonotype was seen a handful of times. The genes are TRBV7-2 and TRBJ2-1; weak D call: TRBD1 (6 bases). CDR1 and CDR2 (germline): SGHTA, FQGNSA. The V and J ends lost 4 bases and 8 bases respectively, with 18 bases between them. The CDR3 consists of 15 residues. The DNA for the CDR3 is TGTGCCAGCAGCTCCCCCGGGACACTAAACGATGAGCAGTTCTTC. Its protein product is CASSSPGTLNDEQFF.

This clonotype has a handful of counts. The rearrangement links TRBV5-1 to TRBJ1-4; D perhaps matches TRBD1 (5 bases). This CDR3 region has 15 residues. Trimming shortened V by 0 bases and J by 5 bases, and 11 bases separated the two germline ends. Germline loops: CDR1 SGHRS, CDR2 YFSETQ. CDR3 nucleotides: TGCGCCAGCAGCTTGGTGCCGGGGACCAATGAAAAACTGTTTTTT. Translation gives CASSLVPGTNEKLFF.

In this sample, this clonotype turned up a few times. The chain employs TRBV20-1 and TRBJ2-5, with 7 bases lining up with TRBD1. CDR1 is DFQATT, CDR2 SNEGSKA, per germline (reference sequence). The J segment lost 2 bases and the V segment lost 5 bases, leaving 11 bases of the junction unmatched. The CDR3 runs to 15 residues. The CDR3 loop reads CSALSTGRSQETQYF. In DNA form, the CDR3 reads TGCAGTGCTCTCTCGACAGGGAGAAGTCAAGAGACCCAGTACTTC.

This clonotype was detected only once. The V and J genes are TRBV20-1 and TRBJ2-7; 7 bases line up with TRBD1. The ends lost 6 bases at V and 5 bases at J; junction bases unmatched: 13. The CDR3 spans 14 residues. CDR1 and CDR2 from the germline V gene are DFQATT and SNEGSKA (reference sequence). The CDR3 loop is CSALPGRGIDEQYF. CDR3 sequence (DNA): TGCAGTGCCCTGCCCGGCAGGGGGATAGACGAGCAGTACTTC.

This clonotype was seen more than once but under ten times. V is TRBV24-1 and J is TRBJ2-1, with D perhaps TRBD1 (6 bases). The germline CDR1 and CDR2 sequences are KGHDR and SFDVKD. Deletions cut 4 bases from V and 8 bases from J, with 20 bases between. The CDR3 loop spans 16 amino acids. CDR3 coding DNA: TGTGCCACCAGTGACCCGCAGGGGCCGATGAACCATGAGCAGTTCTTC. Translated, it gives CATSDPQGPMNHEQFF.

The chain uses TRBV7-2 and TRBJ2-3; possibly TRBD2 for D (6 bases). The CDR3 runs to 15 residues. V lost 0 bases to trimming and J lost 3 bases, with 10 bases between them. CDR1 is SGHTA, CDR2 FQGNSA, per germline. The CDR3 nucleotides are TGTGCCAGCAGCTTAGCGGCGGGATTAACAGATACGCAGTATTTT. Encoded protein: CASSLAAGLTDTQYF. The whole variable domain, filled in from reference TRBV7-2 and TRBJ2-3, reads GAGVSQSPSNKVTEKGKDVELRCDPISGHTALYWYRQSLGQGLEFLIYFQGNSAPDKSGLPSDRFSAERTGGSVSTLTIQRTQQEDSAVYLCASSLAAGLTDTQYFGPGTRLTVL.

This clonotype was counted only a few times. The chain has TRBV20-1 and TRBJ1-5; a weak D match, TRBD1 (5 bases). There are 16 residues in the CDR3. Germline V gene lookup returns CDR1 DFQATT and CDR2 SNEGSKA (reference sequence). V shed 6 bases and J shed 0 bases, with 18 bases lying between them. DNA for the CDR3: TGCAGTGCCCGAGGGTACGGGGGTGATAGCAATCAGCCCCAGCATTTT. Protein: CSARGYGGDSNQPQHF.

V gene TRBV28 combines with J gene TRBJ2-4; D unclear. The J call may be wrong; the DNA end is better matched by TRBJ2-7. Germline values: CDR1 MDHEN, CDR2 SYDVKM. This CDR3 has 15 residues. CDR3: CASRSVGSSLYEQYF. The CDR3 DNA is TGTGCCAGCAGATCTGTAGGGTCATCATTGTACGAGCAGTACTTC.

This clonotype was counted once. The chain is built from TRBV20-1 and TRBJ1-1, with D tentatively TRBD1 (6 bases). The CDR3 has 15 amino acids. V was cut by 1 base and J by 7 bases, with 19 bases left in between. Germline assignment: CDR1 DFQATT and CDR2 SNEGSKA (reference sequence). CDR3 in DNA: TGCAGTGCTAGAGGGATCCTCCACAGGGATTATGAAGCTTTCTTT. It yields the protein CSARGILHRDYEAFF.

The chain carries TRBV12-3 or TRBV12-4 and TRBJ1-2; possibly TRBD1 for D (5 bases). The CDR3 runs 11 residues. The V end lost 10 bases, the J end lost 6 bases, and 12 bases lay between the germline ends. The CDR3 spells CATLGGNGYTF. CDR3 bases: TGTGCCACCCTCGGGGGGAATGGCTACACCTTC.